The sequence of this T cell receptor (beta chain) was determined in a study of blood T cells in healthy people across ages. Germline trimming cut 2 bases from V and 0 bases from J; bases unmatched to any gene: 4. The germline gives CDR1 MNHEY, CDR2 SVGEGT. The CDR3 spans 16 residues. Alongside a J-beta primer mix, a sample-barcoded 5' primer served in a second PCR lasting 7 to 11 cycles. A template-switch adaptor containing 12 random nucleotides labeled each cDNA molecule. From the 5' RACE reads, TCRdb called clonotypes with MiXCR, one entry per CDR3 protein. The table has almost 800,000 distinct CDR3 sequences, roughly 50% seen once; the top ten hold about 20%.

V and J are TRBV6-2 or TRBV6-3 and TRBJ2-5, with 9 bases matching TRBD2. This receptor was taken from a man aged 30-40 years in good health. The sequenced material came from blood. DNA for the CDR3: TGTGCCAGCAGTTACGCCTTAGCGGGGGACCAAGAGACCCAGTACTTC. Its protein product is CASSYALAGDQETQYF.